Each of the 24 T cell receptor beta chains below was sequenced from the same sample in a study of blood T cell repertoires in COVID-19. Sequenced by immunoSEQ multiplex PCR; TCRdb stores in-frame clones only, minus some. The repertoire holds 170,000 or so clones, with 70% to 85% as singletons. Sequencing was performed on PBMCs or T cells enriched from blood (not recorded which). All receptors come from a woman between 50 and 59 years old who had recovered from COVID-19.

The chain links TRBV19 to TRBJ2-1; possibly TRBD2 for D (5 bases). The ends were cut back, 5 bases at V and 8 bases at J, with 13 bases in the middle. There are 13 residues in the CDR3. Per the germline V gene, CDR1 is LNHDA and CDR2 is SQIVND (reference sequence). CDR3 coding DNA: TGTGCCAGTAGTGTTGAGGGATTACATGAGCAGTTCTTC. Protein: CASSVEGLHEQFF.

CDR3 in DNA: TGTGCCAGCAGTTTTCACAGCTCCTTGGGGACCCAGTACTTC. Translation: CASSFHSSLGTQYF. The rearrangement links TRBV27 to TRBJ2-5; no firm D call. The length of the CDR3 is 14 residues. Germline assignment: CDR1 MNHEY and CDR2 SMNVEV (reference sequence). V lost 3 bases, J lost 7 bases, and 15 bases lay in between.

This clone showed up just once. J is TRBJ2-7 and V is TRBV29-1, with 7 bases that match TRBD1. From germline, CDR1 is SQVTM and CDR2 ANQGSEA. The junction had 3 bases not matched to a gene; V was cut back by 5 bases and J by 5 bases. This CDR3 region has 11 residues. The chain's CDR3 is CSVKTGNEQYF. The CDR3 DNA follows: TGCAGCGTTAAGACAGGGAACGAGCAGTACTTC.

The CDR3 sequence: CAWSVSSGDTDTQYF. The DNA of the CDR3 is TGTGCCTGGAGTGTCTCCAGCGGGGACACAGATACGCAGTATTTT. The chain joins TRBV30 to TRBJ2-3; 7 bases agree with TRBD2. CDR1 and CDR2 from the germline V gene are GTSNPN and SVGIG (reference sequence). This CDR3 contains 15 residues. Trimming removed 0 bases from V and 2 bases from J; junction bases left unmatched: 5. The full variable domain, its missing parts supplied by reference TRBV30 and TRBJ2-3, is SQTIHQWPATLVQPVGSPLSLECTVEGTSNPNLYWYRQAAGRGLQLLFYSVGIGQISSEVPQNLSASRPQDRQFILSSKKLLLSDSGFYLCAWSVSSGDTDTQYFGPGTRLTVL.

This chain links TRBV4-2 with TRBJ2-4; 11 bases line up with TRBD2. CDR1 is LGHNA and CDR2 is YNFKEQ in the germline V gene. J gave up 0 bases and V 4 bases, and 11 bases lay outside the gene matches. The CDR3 extends over 19 amino acids. The CDR3 DNA reads TGTGCCAGCAGCCCGCATATAGCGGGAGGGCCGGGAGCCAAAAACATTCAGTACTTC. Translated: CASSPHIAGGPGAKNIQYF.

The count of this clone is one. The V gene is TRBV4-1, the J gene TRBJ2-5; D remains unclear. The V end was cut by 1 base, the J end by 10 bases, with 13 bases between. The germline V gene has CDR1 MGHRA and CDR2 YSYEKL. The CDR3 is 13 residues long. This chain's CDR3 is CASSQGPAHSQYF. The CDR3 DNA reads TGCGCCAGCAGCCAAGGGCCGGCACACAGCCAGTACTTC.

This sequence joins TRBV3-1 (or the pseudogene TRBV3-2) and TRBJ2-3, with D possibly TRBD2 on 5 matching bases. This CDR3 spans 15 amino acids. Per germline, CDR1 LGHDT and CDR2 YNNKEL (reference sequence). V was pared by 0 bases and J by 5 bases, with 12 bases between. The CDR3 DNA follows: TGTGCCAGCAGCCAAGATCAGAGGAGCGGAGATACGCAGTATTTT. Its translation: CASSQDQRSGDTQYF.

V usage is TRBV12-3 or TRBV12-4 and J usage is TRBJ1-5, with D hard to call. The CDR3 has 13 amino acids. Deletions cut 7 bases from V and 3 bases from J, with 10 bases between. CDR3 loop: CASMGRSNQPQHF. The CDR3 bases are TGTGCCAGCATGGGGAGATCCAATCAGCCCCAGCATTTT.

V gene TRBV5-5 combines with J gene TRBJ2-7, with D perhaps matching TRBD2 (6 bases). Trimming pared 4 bases from V and 1 base from J, leaving 18 bases between. CDR3 length: 16 amino acids. From germline, CDR1 is SGHKS and CDR2 YYEKEE (reference sequence). CDR3 residues: CASSRRDSGPSYEQYF. The CDR3 bases are TGTGCCAGCAGCCGACGGGACTCTGGACCATCCTACGAGCAGTACTTC. Full variable domain (outside the CDR3, taken from reference TRBV5-5 and TRBJ2-7): DAGVTQSPTHLIKTRGQQVTLRCSPISGHKSVSWYQQVLGQGPQFIFQYYEKEERGRGNFPDRFSARQFPNYSSELNVNALLLGDSALYLCASSRRDSGPSYEQYFGPGTRLTVT.

The chain is built from TRBV7-2 and TRBJ2-7, with D hard to call. CDR1 and CDR2 (germline): SGHTA, FQGNSA. The CDR3 is made up of 11 amino acids. V was pared by 5 bases and J by 3 bases, with 5 bases between. The CDR3 region is CASSPNYEQYF. Here the CDR3 DNA reads TGTGCCAGCAGCCCCAACTACGAGCAGTACTTC.

With regard to this clone: At the DNA level, this CDR3 is encoded by other sequences in the same sample as well. The chain is built from TRBV28 and TRBJ1-5; tentatively, D is TRBD1 (5 bases). This CDR3 has 12 amino acids. V lost 4 bases and J 5 bases, leaving 6 bases between the germline ends. Looked up from germline, CDR1 is MDHEN and CDR2 is SYDVKM. The DNA for the CDR3 is TGTGCCAGCAGTTCCAGGGATCAGCCCCAGCATTTT. This sequence encodes CASSSRDQPQHF.

V gene TRBV12-3 or TRBV12-4 combines with J gene TRBJ1-2; D is unclear. The CDR3 sequence is 13 residues long. The V gene lost 2 bases and the J gene lost 3 bases, with 7 bases spanning the gap. CDR3 DNA sequence: TGTGCCAGCAGTTTAAATTCGGACTATGGCTACACCTTC. This translates into CASSLNSDYGYTF.

The chain recombines TRBV19 with TRBJ2-2, with D hard to call. Germline assignment: CDR1 LNHDA and CDR2 SQIVND (reference sequence). This CDR3 is built from 14 residues. V lost 6 bases and J lost 4, with 12 bases in between. The CDR3 spells CASSLDRSTGELFF. In DNA, the CDR3 is TGTGCCAGTAGCCTAGACCGTTCCACCGGGGAGCTGTTTTTT.

The rearrangement links TRBV7-9 to TRBJ1-1; maybe TRBD1 (6 bases). Germline-derived CDR1 and CDR2 are SEHNR and FQNEAQ (reference sequence). V gave up 5 bases and J gave up 2 bases, with 9 bases separating them. This CDR3 has 13 amino acids. The CDR3 region has the DNA TGTGCCAGCAGCGGGGGCCCCAACACTGAAGCTTTCTTT. Encoded protein: CASSGGPNTEAFF.

The chain joins TRBV6-5 to TRBJ2-7; 8 nucleotides align to TRBD2. Germline V gene lookup returns CDR1 MNHEY and CDR2 SVGAGI. The CDR3 is 14 residues long. The V gene end was trimmed by 6 bases and the J gene end by 7 bases; junction bases not matched to a gene: 11. The CDR3 loop reads CASRLSGRLREQYF. In DNA, the CDR3 is TGTGCCAGCAGACTCAGCGGGAGACTGAGAGAGCAGTACTTC.

The chain employs TRBV12-3 or TRBV12-4 and TRBJ1-1; D possibly corresponds to TRBD1 (5 bases). V gave up 6 bases and J gave up 1 base, with 9 bases separating them. This CDR3 spans 13 amino acids. The CDR3 loop is CASSRQWNTEAFF. CDR3 nucleotides: TGTGCCAGCAGCCGACAGTGGAACACTGAAGCTTTCTTT.

The chain carries TRBV3-1 (or the pseudogene TRBV3-2) and TRBJ1-1, with 7 bases identical to TRBD1. This CDR3 contains 14 residues. The junction had 6 bases not matched to a gene; V was cut back by 2 bases and J by 6 bases. Germline V gene sequence: CDR1 LGHDT, CDR2 YNNKEL (reference sequence). The CDR3 reads CASSQTRGVAEAFF. In DNA form, the CDR3 reads TGTGCCAGCAGCCAAACCAGGGGGGTCGCTGAAGCTTTCTTT.

The V call is TRBV3-1 (or the pseudogene TRBV3-2), the J call TRBJ1-1; 7 bases are shared with TRBD1. In germline, CDR1 is LGHDT, CDR2 YNNKEL (reference sequence). The CDR3 totals 14 residues. V was pared by 3 bases and J by 4 bases, with 5 bases of the junction left unmatched. The CDR3 spells CASSQSGQTTEAFF. The CDR3 DNA sequence: TGTGCCAGCAGCCAGTCGGGACAGACCACTGAAGCTTTCTTT.

This chain uses TRBV18 with TRBJ1-5; TRBD1 matches at 11 bases. Unmatched junction bases numbered 0, after V lost 2 bases and J lost 9 bases. Germline CDR1 and CDR2: KGHSH and LQKENI. CDR3 length: 13 amino acids. The CDR3 protein is CASSPGTGGPQHF. The CDR3 DNA is TGTGCCAGCTCACCAGGGACAGGGGGGCCCCAGCATTTT.

The chain has TRBV4-3 and TRBJ1-4; D remains ambiguous. The germline V gene encodes CDR1 LGHNA and CDR2 YSLEER. The CDR3 is 15 amino acids. Trimming took off 0 bases at V and 8 bases at J, with 13 bases between the two ends. DNA of the CDR3: TGCGCCAGCAGCCAAGATATGGGCCTCGTGGAAAAACTGTTTTTT. Its protein is CASSQDMGLVEKLFF.

The chain has TRBV9 and TRBJ1-4; D uncertain. The CDR3 totals 15 residues. Between the trimmed V and J ends, which lost 4 bases and 8 bases, there was a span of 18 bases. Germline CDR1 reads SGDLS; CDR2 reads YYNGEE. In DNA form, the CDR3 reads TGTGCCAGCAGCACTAGACCCGCCCCGGGGGAAAAACTGTTTTTT. It is translated as CASSTRPAPGEKLFF.

The chain is built from TRBV4-1 and TRBJ2-1; 7 nucleotides line up with TRBD1. This CDR3 is built from 16 residues. Per germline, CDR1 MGHRA and CDR2 YSYEKL. V lost 1 base, J lost 1 base, and 4 bases stayed unmatched. The CDR3 is CASSQGDSLSYNEQFF. The DNA of the CDR3 is TGCGCCAGCAGCCAAGGGGACAGTCTATCCTACAATGAGCAGTTCTTC.

The chain has TRBV16 and TRBJ1-1; TRBD1 agrees at 9 bases. The V gene end was trimmed by 2 bases and the J gene end by 5 bases; junction bases not matched to a gene: 3. CDR1 is KGHSY, CDR2 FQNENV, per germline. The CDR3 runs to 14 residues. CDR3 nucleotide sequence: TGTGCCAGCAGCCAAACGGGACAGGGTACTGAAGCTTTCTTT. Amino acid sequence: CASSQTGQGTEAFF.

CDR3 sequence (DNA): TGTGCCTGGACCCGGACAAGCTCCTACGAGCAGTACTTC. It yields the protein CAWTRTSSYEQYF. This chain joins TRBV30 and TRBJ2-7, with a weak D call TRBD1 (5 bases). Germline V gene data show CDR1 as GTSNPN and CDR2 as SVGIG (reference sequence). The CDR3 totals 13 residues. V was trimmed by 4 bases and J by 0 bases, leaving 10 bases between them.